This entry describes one T cell receptor (beta chain). TCRdb fed the 5' RACE reads into MiXCR, producing one record per CDR3 protein. The sample lists 500,000 to 600,000 distinct CDR3 sequences; 22% were seen once. Germline V gives CDR1 SGHTA, CDR2 FQGNSA. V was cut by 5 bases and J by 6 bases, with 14 bases left in between. This CDR3 has 14 residues. This sample is drawn from a study of identical twins. These sequences were also reported in another study, on T cells expressing NK-cell markers.

The gene calls are TRBV7-2 and TRBJ2-4; no reliable D call. Source material: CD4+ T cells sorted from blood. This clonotype originated in a young woman in good health. CDR3 bases: TGTGCCAGCAGCCCTCTCCCGGGCATAAACATTCAGTACTTC. It codes for CASSPLPGINIQYF.